The 12 T cell receptor beta chains below come from one sample, sequenced in a study of T cells in Graves' hyperthyroidism and ophthalmopathy. It was RNA transcripts that yielded the amplified TCR beta CDR3 regions. The TCR CDR3 was amplified in a first-round RT-PCR using the HTBI primer set. TCRdb itself ran the multiplex PCR reads through MiXCR, one entry per CDR3 protein. The sample consists of approximately 300,000 distinct CDR3 sequences, about 15% of them appearing once. The sample taken for sequencing was blood. The receptors were gathered from a woman aged 60-75 years with Graves' ophthalmopathy.

The genes are TRBV5-4 and TRBJ2-1, with 7 bases that match TRBD1. CDR3 length: 16 residues. The V gene's germline CDR1 is SGHNT and CDR2 YYREEE (reference sequence). V was clipped by 3 bases and J by 6 bases; unmatched bases: 12. The CDR3 nucleotides are TGTGCCAGCAGCTCCAGTTCGGGACAGCCCTCCAATGAGCAGTTCTTC. Protein product: CASSSSSGQPSNEQFF.

V and J are TRBV4-3 and TRBJ1-1; 10 bases align to TRBD1. Trimming cost V 0 bases and J 4 bases; bases outside gene matches: 14. The CDR3 covers 19 residues. Germline CDR1 is LGHNA and CDR2 is YSLEER. CDR3 nucleotides: TGCGCCAGCAGCCAAGATCGATCCCTGGGACAGGGGAGGGCCACTGAAGCTTTCTTT. This gives the protein CASSQDRSLGQGRATEAFF.

Concerning this clonotype: At one boundary the junction diverges from the germline segment, which might be a read error. The chain carries TRBV2 and TRBJ2-1, with a possible D match to TRBD2 (7 bases). There are 16 residues in the CDR3. Germline V CDR1 and CDR2: SNHLY, FYNNEI. In nucleotides, the CDR3 is TGTGCCAGCAGTGAATTGCGGGGGCTGGGGCACAATGGGCAGTTCTTC. Translating gives CASSELRGLGHNGQFF.

The chain joins TRBV11-2 to TRBJ2-1, with 15 bases that match TRBD2. Trimming took 5 bases from V and 6 from J; bases not matched to a gene: 17. The germline V gene encodes CDR1 SGHAT and CDR2 FQNNGV. The CDR3 covers 20 residues. For the CDR3, the DNA is TGTGCCAGCAGCATACGGGAAAGGACTAGCGGGAGGGTATGGGGCAATGAGCAGTTCTTC. This encodes CASSIRERTSGRVWGNEQFF.

This clonotype was seen repeatedly, ten times or more. This chain joins TRBV11-3 and TRBJ2-1, with 8 positions matching TRBD2. V was clipped by 2 bases and J by 3 bases; unmatched bases: 3. Germline lookup yields CDR1 SGHNT and CDR2 YENEEA. This CDR3 contains 15 residues. The CDR3 nucleotides are TGTGCCAGCAGCTTACGCCTAGCGGGCTACAATGAGCAGTTCTTC. Protein: CASSLRLAGYNEQFF. The full variable domain, completed using reference TRBV11-3 and TRBJ2-1, is EAGVVQSPRYKIIEKKQPVAFWCNPISGHNTLYWYLQNLGQGPELLIRYENEEAVDDSQLPKDRFSAERLKGVDSTLKIQPAELGDSAVYLCASSLRLAGYNEQFFGPGTRLTVL.

This rearrangement joins TRBV5-1 to TRBJ1-5, with D perhaps matching TRBD1 (6 bases). Trimming shortened V by 0 bases and J by 0 bases, and 7 bases separated the two germline ends. The length of the CDR3 is 15 residues. Germline CDR1 is SGHRS and CDR2 is YFSETQ. The CDR3: CASSLEDSSNQPQHF. The CDR3 DNA reads as TGCGCCAGCAGCTTGGAGGACAGTAGCAATCAGCCCCAGCATTTT.

This clonotype was picked up many times. The chain employs TRBV7-8 and TRBJ2-3; a possible D gene is TRBD2 (6 bases). The CDR3 runs 15 residues. V was shortened by 3 bases and J by 6 bases, with 16 bases between the two germline ends. Germline loops: CDR1 SGHVS, CDR2 FQNEAQ. This CDR3 is CASSFRGRFSDTQYF. For the CDR3, the DNA is TGTGCCAGCAGCTTTAGAGGGAGGTTCTCGGATACGCAGTATTTT.

Of note for this clonotype: A much more abundant neighbour one base away suggests this may be a read error. The chain carries TRBV11-2 and TRBJ2-1; maybe TRBD1 (6 bases). CDR3 length: 17 amino acids. CDR1 is SGHAT, CDR2 FQNNGV, per germline. The DNA of the CDR3 is TGTGCCACCAGCTTAGAGCCTTCCACAGGGCCCCTCAATGAGCAGTTCTTC. It codes for CATSLEPSTGPLNEQFF.

Many counts were recorded for this clonotype. The chain is built from TRBV6-5 and TRBJ2-1; D is tentatively TRBD1 or TRBD2 (5 bases each). V was pared by 2 bases and J by 7 bases, with 27 bases between. The CDR3 is made up of 19 amino acids. The germline V gene encodes CDR1 MNHEY and CDR2 SVGAGI. As DNA, the CDR3 is TGTGCCAGCAGTTACGACTACGGAACGGGACGGATGGTCCCTAATGAGCAGTTCTTC. Translating it yields CASSYDYGTGRMVPNEQFF.

This clonotype has a count of ten or more. The V and J genes are TRBV20-1 and TRBJ1-1; no clear D gene. With 0 bases removed from V and 5 bases from J, the gap between germline ends came to 22 bases. In germline, CDR1 is DFQATT, CDR2 SNEGSKA (reference sequence). The CDR3 has 17 residues. CDR3 in amino acids: CSARDLNLGRGGTEAFF. CDR3 sequence (DNA): TGCAGTGCTAGAGATTTAAATTTGGGCCGCGGTGGGACTGAAGCTTTCTTT.

This clonotype has a count of ten or more. The CDR3 coding sequence is TGTGCCAGCAGTGAAAATGGTAATGCTTACACTGAAGCTTTCTTT. This gives the protein CASSENGNAYTEAFF. The chain employs TRBV2 and TRBJ1-1, with D uncertain. The length of the CDR3 is 15 residues. The V end lost 2 bases, the J end lost 3 bases, and 13 bases lay between the germline ends. Germline CDR1 is SNHLY and CDR2 is FYNNEI.

This clonotype was recorded once. A much larger clone differs by one base, so this may be a read error. The V call is TRBV27, the J call TRBJ2-5; TRBD2 aligns across 10 bases. The CDR3 is made up of 16 amino acids. Germline V lookup: CDR1 MNHEY, CDR2 SMNVEV (reference sequence). Trimming removed 2 bases from V and 0 bases from J; junction bases left unmatched: 3. The CDR3 sequence is CASSLLAGAHQETQYF. As DNA, the CDR3 is TGTGCCAGCAGTTTACTAGCGGGAGCCCACCAAGAGACCCAGTACTTC.